A selection of T cell receptor beta chains follows, all from one sample in a study of OX40 agonist ivuxolimab in advanced cancers. Sequencing was performed with immunoSEQ multiplex PCR; in TCRdb, only in-frame clones are kept and a portion is missing. Of about 45,000 clones listed, around 94% are singletons. This specimen was CD4+ or CD8+ T cells sorted from blood, taken in a trial of the OX40 agonist ivuxolimab. Every receptor here comes from an adult with an advanced solid tumor such as melanoma, head and neck, liver or kidney cancer. Both conserved end residues are part of each CDR3. The order of the fields is D gene, V gene, J gene, clone size, CDR3 protein, CDR3 DNA. D genes are given only for firm matches. Size is stated for part of the rows, as once, few or many counts, or as a class when the clone is expanded.

-,TRBV6-5,TRBJ2-3,-,CASSGRTGADTQYF,TGTGCCAGCAGTGGCAGGACTGGCGCAGATACGCAGTATTTT
-,TRBV27,TRBJ1-1,-,CASSLGTEAFF,TGTGCCAGCAGTTTAGGGACTGAAGCTTTCTTT
TRBD1,TRBV6-5,TRBJ1-6,-,CASSGTGNSPLHF,TGTGCCAGTTCGGGGACAGGAAATTCACCCCTCCACTTT
-,TRBV6-1,TRBJ2-7,-,CASDYYTGTEQYF,TGTGCCAGCGACTACTACACAGGGACCGAGCAGTACTTC
TRBD2,TRBV7-8,TRBJ2-1,-,CASRPTSGSYNEQFF,TGTGCCAGCAGGCCGACTAGCGGGAGTTACAATGAGCAGTTCTTC
TRBD2,TRBV9,TRBJ2-1,-,CASSVKLLAGTVTDSYNEQFF,TGTGCCAGCAGCGTAAAGCTGCTAGCGGGAACTGTAACTGACTCCTACAATGAGCAGTTCTTC
TRBD1,TRBV27,TRBJ2-5,-,CASSLSPTGTGAQAQYF,TGTGCCAGCAGTTTATCGCCTACCGGGACAGGGGCCCAGGCCCAGTACTTC
TRBD2,TRBV9,TRBJ2-1,-,CASSGTSGSDSYNEQFF,TGTGCCAGCAGCGGGACTAGCGGGAGTGACTCCTACAATGAGCAGTTCTTC
TRBD2,TRBV27,TRBJ2-1,-,CASTSGTSGSSYNEQFF,TGTGCCAGCACATCCGGGACTAGCGGGAGCTCCTACAATGAGCAGTTCTTC
-,TRBV9,TRBJ2-7,-,CASSVEGEYEQYF,TGTGCCAGCAGCGTAGAGGGGGAATACGAGCAGTACTTC
TRBD2,TRBV7-9,TRBJ2-3,-,CASSLRLAGADTQYF,TGTGCCAGCAGCTTGAGACTAGCGGGAGCAGATACGCAGTATTTT
TRBD2,TRBV19,TRBJ2-1,once,CASSSSGNEQFF,TGTGCCAGTAGCTCTAGCGGCAATGAGCAGTTCTTC
-,TRBV19,TRBJ1-1,-,CASSIGTEAFF,TGTGCCAGTAGTATTGGGACTGAAGCTTTCTTT
TRBD2,TRBV7-3,TRBJ2-7,-,CASSSAGGSGEQYF,TGTGCCAGCAGCTCGGCGGGAGGATCTGGCGAGCAGTACTTC
TRBD2,TRBV7-9,TRBJ2-1,-,CASSLGNLAGEINEQFF,TGTGCCAGCAGCTTAGGTAACCTAGCGGGAGAAATTAATGAGCAGTTCTTC
-,TRBV11-2,TRBJ2-3,-,CASSLGAGDTDTQYF,TGTGCCAGCAGCTTAGGGGCAGGCGACACAGATACGCAGTATTTT
-,TRBV29-1,TRBJ2-1,-,CSVEDRYNEQFF,TGCAGCGTTGAGGACAGATACAATGAGCAGTTCTTC
-,TRBV16,TRBJ1-2,-,CASSQLPGGNYTF,TGTGCCAGCAGCCAACTCCCGGGAGGTAACTACACCTTC
-,TRBV18,TRBJ1-2,-,CASSAGTLQHGYTF,TGTGCCAGCTCAGCCGGGACCTTACAGCATGGCTACACCTTC
-,TRBV5-8,TRBJ2-1,-,CASSSVPEVEQFF,TGTGCCAGCAGCTCTGTTCCAGAGGTAGAGCAGTTCTTC
-,TRBV5-4,TRBJ2-6,once,CASSLSGANVLTF,TGTGCCAGCAGCTTGTCTGGGGCCAACGTCCTGACTTTC
-,TRBV5-4,TRBJ1-2,-,CASSLGADPAYGYTF,TGTGCCAGCAGCTTGGGTGCAGATCCCGCCTATGGCTACACCTTC
TRBD2,TRBV7-8,TRBJ2-1,-,CASSLVGSGSGSGEQFF,TGTGCCAGCAGCTTAGTAGGTAGCGGGAGTGGGTCGGGTGAGCAGTTCTTC
-,TRBV7-2,TRBJ2-3,-,CASSPGLEADTQYF,TGTGCCAGCAGCCCGGGGCTCGAGGCAGATACGCAGTATTTT
-,TRBV14,TRBJ2-2,-,CASSQFNTGELFF,TGTGCCAGCAGCCAATTTAACACCGGGGAGCTGTTTTTT
TRBD1,TRBV11-1,TRBJ2-7,-,CASSPLTGGLSYEQYF,TGTGCCAGCAGCCCGCTGACAGGGGGCCTCTCCTACGAGCAGTACTTC
-,TRBV11-2,TRBJ1-1,-,CASSLFGGNTEAFF,TGTGCCAGCAGCTTATTCGGAGGGAATACTGAAGCTTTCTTT
-,TRBV28,TRBJ2-1,-,CASSSVGGIHYNEQFF,TGTGCCAGCAGTTCCGTGGGCGGGATACACTACAATGAGCAGTTCTTC
TRBD2,TRBV7-3,TRBJ2-1,once,CASSLSRGLAGFNEQFF,TGTGCCAGCAGCCTTTCCCGGGGACTAGCGGGTTTCAATGAGCAGTTCTTC
TRBD1,TRBV28,TRBJ1-1,-,CASSLDRGPTEAFF,TGTGCCAGCAGCTTGGACAGGGGGCCCACTGAAGCTTTCTTT
TRBD2,TRBV4-2,TRBJ2-7,-,CASSPSGTRVSYEQYF,TGTGCCAGCAGCCCCAGCGGGACGCGGGTATCCTACGAGCAGTACTTC
-,TRBV5-5,TRBJ2-7,-,CASSLGVLFDEQYF,TGTGCCAGCAGCTTGGGGGTTCTTTTCGACGAGCAGTACTTC
-,TRBV9,TRBJ2-3,-,CASSVVESPDTQYF,TGTGCCAGCAGCGTAGTTGAAAGCCCAGATACGCAGTATTTT
-,TRBV11-1,TRBJ1-2,-,CASSFESRYGYTF,TGTGCCAGCAGCTTTGAGAGTCGCTATGGCTACACCTTC
TRBD2,TRBV7-3,TRBJ2-7,-,CASSLIGGSSYEQYF,TGTGCCAGCAGCTTAATCGGCGGGAGCTCCTACGAGCAGTACTTC
-,TRBV4-2,TRBJ1-1,-,CASSPYIQDTEAFF,TGTGCCAGCAGCCCATACATTCAGGACACTGAAGCTTTCTTT
-,TRBV7-9,TRBJ1-4,-,CASSYRGTPEKLFF,TGTGCCAGCAGCTACCGCGGGACGCCAGAAAAACTGTTTTTT
-,TRBV9,TRBJ2-2,-,CASSVGRSPNTGELFF,TGTGCCAGCAGCGTAGGGCGTAGTCCGAACACCGGGGAGCTGTTTTTT
-,TRBV28,TRBJ2-3,-,CASSGLFTDTQYF,TGTGCCAGCAGCGGACTGTTTACAGATACGCAGTATTTT
-,TRBV13,TRBJ1-1,-,CASSLGRDTEAFF,TGTGCCAGCAGCTTAGGACGGGACACTGAAGCTTTCTTT
TRBD2,TRBV7-3,TRBJ2-1,-,CASSSLAGGRNEQFF,TGTGCCAGCAGCTCCTTAGCGGGAGGGAGGAATGAGCAGTTCTTC
TRBD1,TRBV7-3,TRBJ1-2,once,CASSLIRDRAYGYTF,TGTGCCAGCAGCTTAATTAGGGACAGGGCCTATGGCTACACCTTC
-,TRBV10-3,TRBJ2-7,-,CAISTVGETYEQYF,TGTGCCATCAGCACAGTCGGGGAGACCTACGAGCAGTACTTC